This TCR beta chain was obtained from a study of blood T cell repertoires in COVID-19 (dated by TCRdb to the early 2020s). Concerning the study at large: Samples from collaborators originated in the United States, Italy and Spain and spanned both the acute and convalescent phases of COVID-19. Subjects who had been exposed to COVID-19, were actively infected with it, or had recovered from it provided the deeply sampled blood TCRbeta repertoires that made up the dataset. Samples were obtained from the ongoing ImmuneRACE study (first 160 participants) and from 950 to 1,500 subjects provided by 6 global collaborators. HLA class I and class II types, where available, came from metadata supplied by the sample provider rather than from assay-based typing. The prospective study material was composed of cDNA or gDNA derived from T cells, B-cell-depleted T cells, or PBMCs. Sample metadata almost always included a de-identified subject ID, COVID-19 status, age in years and sex. The repertoires were released in a freely available public database meant as a resource for research on the immune response to SARS-CoV-2. Here is what the overall study found, with its caveats: The quantity of clinical and demographic metadata differed by source and by participant and was supplied without curation.

About this clone: The clone's antigen remains unknown. It has no much larger one-base neighbor in the sample; base qualities were not kept.

From V the trimming removes 4 bases and from J it removes 3 bases, while the gene matches leave 9 bases of the junction unaccounted for. The CDR3 covers 16 residues, taking in both the cysteine and the phenylalanine. The entry retains the CDR3 DNA only, 48 bases that are in frame from base 1. The CDR1 and CDR2 encoded by the germline V gene are MDHEN and SYDVKM. The collaborating institutions used their own protocols to collect whole blood in K2EDTA tubes. Collaborator samples were shipped for TCRbeta analysis as frozen whole blood, isolated PBMCs, or DNA extracted from either sample type. The immunoSEQ Assay, a bias-controlled multiplex PCR, was used to amplify TCRbeta CDR3 regions from genomic DNA. From the authors' description of their analysis: Nucleated cell counts per sample were estimated from amplification of reference gene primers within the assay. To quantify the absolute abundance of each unique TCRbeta CDR3 rearrangement, sequence reads were collapsed and filtered. For each sample, productive Simpson clonality was calculated as the square root of Simpson's diversity index over productive rearrangements. In its TCRdb copy, this immuneACCESS table keeps in-frame sequences only and misses some clones. Where compared with another copy, unresolved V genes explain less than half of these, and the others have no known cause. V and J calls and clone size come straight from that table; D and trimming were deduced from the DNA. In this sample the table shows roughly 110,000 clones, about 93% of which occur a single time. The ten largest clones add up to approximately 1.3% of the sample.

The V and J genes are TRBV28 and TRBJ1-2, with 9 junctional bases fitting TRBD1. Sequencing was done on a sample of peripheral blood. This sequence was found in a woman aged 30 to 39 with acute or convalescent COVID-19. The CDR3 loop reads CASSSINWTGDYGYTF. The nucleotide sequence reads TGTGCCAGCAGTTCCATCAACTGGACAGGGGACTATGGCTACACCTTC.